There are many counts of the clone carrying this T cell receptor (beta chain). Its antigen remains unknown. This specimen comes from a study of T-cell reconstitution after alpha-beta-depleted transplantation in children. The study's findings and limits: One year post-transplant, T-cell counts and diversity were largely derived from T cells produced anew.

TCRbeta library construction was performed incorporating unique molecular identifiers. TCRdb re-called the PCR reads through MiXCR, storing one row per CDR3 protein. The sample carries about 300,000 distinct CDR3 sequences, just over 7.5% recorded once. The germline CDR1 and CDR2 sequences are LNHNV and YYDKDF (reference sequence). Trimming shortened V by 1 base and J by 3 bases, and 9 bases separated the two germline ends. The CDR3 sequence is 15 residues long. Sequencing was performed on peripheral blood, taken 360 days after TCRalphabeta/CD19-depleted stem cell transplant. The chain employs TRBV15 and TRBJ2-2; a possible D gene is TRBD1 (6 bases). The receptor was derived from a female patient aged 2-9 years who had a stem cell transplant for Fanconi anemia, so the T cells may come from the graft donor. This chain's CDR3 is CATSRVAGDTGELFF. The DNA of the CDR3 is TGTGCCACCAGCAGAGTCGCAGGGGACACCGGGGAGCTGTTTTTT. Together with reference TRBV15 and TRBJ2-2, the CDR3 gives the full variable domain: DAMVIQNPRYQVTQFGKPVTLSCSQTLNHNVMYWYQQKSSQAPKLLFHYYDKDFNNEADTPDNFQSRRPNTSFCFLDIRSPGLGDTAMYLCATSRVAGDTGELFFGEGSRLTVL.